The following is a TCR beta chain sequence with its context. Its antigen remains unknown. Trimming cost V 1 base and J 0 bases; bases outside gene matches: 7. The CDR3 loop spans 19 amino acids. Per the germline V gene, CDR1 is SGHRS and CDR2 is YFSETQ. Clones were sequenced by immunoSEQ multiplex PCR, and TCRdb holds only the in-frame ones, with some missing. The sample gives roughly 100,000 clones, roughly 95% of which show up once; under 3.5% is in the top ten. These data come from a study of T cells in pancreatic ductal adenocarcinoma. Overall study results and limits: The resected cohort was biased toward the minority with early-stage disease. Tumor samples had fewer productive templates and about 8-fold fewer unique clonotypes than blood. Tumor-versus-blood clonality comparisons may be biased toward lower tumor diversity. Tumor and blood clonality did not differ significantly, about 0.12 versus 0.079.

No neoadjuvant therapy was given to the selected pancreatic ductal adenocarcinoma patients before their surgery. The TCR sequence derives from a human donor with pancreatic ductal adenocarcinoma. Sequenced sample: PBMCs. This rearrangement joins TRBV5-1 to TRBJ2-1; TRBD2 aligns across 13 bases. The CDR3 DNA reads as TGCGCCAGCAGCTTGAGTGCCGGGACTAGCGGGACCTCCTACAATGAGCAGTTCTTC. Its translation is CASSLSAGTSGTSYNEQFF.